This TCR beta chain was found in a study of patients and donors after allogeneic stem cell transplantation (dated by TCRdb to 2020 to 2022). This clonotype occurred a few times. The target of this receptor is not known. Base quality data are lacking; no much larger clone is found one base away. Library method: RT-PCR. Data came from a NextSeq 550. TCRdb passed the public sequencing reads through fastp at Q25 and MiXCR, retaining productive beta sequences. Rows with one shared CDR3 protein collapse into an entry with the most common genes and DNA. Within this sample are just over 55,000 distinct CDR3 sequences, with about an eighth of them counted one time only. Around 32% of the sample rests with the top ten. The CDR3 spans 16 residues, from the cysteine through the phenylalanine. Left in the record is the CDR3 DNA by itself, 48 bases read in frame from the first base. Germline trimming: 6 bases from V, 2 bases from J; junction bases outside gene matches: 11. From the germline V gene (reference sequence), CDR1 is LNHDA and CDR2 is SQIVND.

The rearrangement joined TRBV19 to TRBJ2-3; TRBD2 fits 7 bases in the junction. The sequencing sample was made of blood, either unsorted or a sorted T cell fraction (not recorded which). This clonotype originated in a human donor who was either an allogeneic HSCT recipient or a stem cell or donor lymphocyte infusion donor (not recorded which). It is not recorded whose cells these are; they may come from a transplant donor. The CDR3 region has the sequence CASSALPGGNTDTQYF. In nucleotides, the sequence is TGTGCCAGTAGCGCCCTACCGGGGGGAAACACAGATACGCAGTATTTT.